The entry below gives a single T cell receptor (beta chain) sequence along with its context. Its antigen is still unknown. Base qualities are not at hand, and no much larger clone is one base apart. This sample was included in a study of blood T cell repertoires in COVID-19 (TCRdb year 2020). For context, the study as a whole: Collaborator samples came from the United States, Italy and Spain and covered acute and convalescent phases of COVID-19. A de-identified subject ID, COVID-19 status, age in years and sex were almost always included in the sample metadata. The material from the prospective study consisted of cDNA or gDNA derived from T cells, B-cell-depleted T cells, or PBMCs. The samples were drawn from two sources: the first 160 participants of the ongoing ImmuneRACE study, and 1,000 to 1,500 subjects contributed by 6 global collaborators. The repertoires were made available in a free public database intended to serve as a resource for research on the immune response to SARS-CoV-2. The dataset comprised deeply sampled blood TCRbeta repertoires from subjects exposed to, actively infected with, or recovered from COVID-19. Where available, HLA class I and class II types were taken from metadata supplied by the sample provider and were not determined by assay-based typing. Here is what the overall study found, with its caveats: How much clinical and demographic metadata was included differed by source and by participant, and the metadata was provided uncurated.

Whole blood was collected in K2EDTA tubes by collaborating institutions according to the institutions' own protocols. For TCRbeta analysis, collaborator samples were shipped as frozen whole blood, as isolated PBMCs, or as DNA extracted from either sample type. The immunoSEQ Assay, a bias-controlled multiplex PCR, was used to amplify TCRbeta CDR3 regions from genomic DNA. The original pipeline was this. The number of nucleated cells in each sample was estimated from the amplification of reference gene primers within the assay. Sequence reads were collapsed and filtered to measure the absolute abundance of every unique TCRbeta CDR3 rearrangement. For each sample, productive Simpson clonality was calculated as the square root of Simpson's diversity index across productive rearrangements. The immuneACCESS repertoire file appears here via TCRdb, limited to in-frame rearrangements. These files lack a portion of the clones; in checked studies, under half of the deficit traces to unresolved V genes, and the cause of the others is not known. That table supplies the V and J calls and clone size; D and trimming were determined from the DNA. A total of approximately 360,000 clones appear in this sample, 85% to 90% of them only once. The ten largest clones capture 6.5% of the sample.

Reading from cysteine to phenylalanine, the CDR3 counts 16 amino acids. CDR3 DNA only is kept here, 48 bases in frame from base 1. V gives up 5 bases and J gives up 1 base, and the segment between their germline ends measures 17 bases. The germline V gene provides CDR1 SGHTA and CDR2 FQGNSA. The clonotype comes from a man aged 18-30 years with active or convalescent COVID-19. The chain employs TRBV7-2 and TRBJ1-1; the D gene is perhaps TRBD1, on 6 matching bases. The sequencing input was peripheral blood. Here is the DNA: TGTGCCAGCAGCGCCGGGACACATAATCCGAACACTGAAGCTTTCTTT. Its protein is CASSAGTHNPNTEAFF.